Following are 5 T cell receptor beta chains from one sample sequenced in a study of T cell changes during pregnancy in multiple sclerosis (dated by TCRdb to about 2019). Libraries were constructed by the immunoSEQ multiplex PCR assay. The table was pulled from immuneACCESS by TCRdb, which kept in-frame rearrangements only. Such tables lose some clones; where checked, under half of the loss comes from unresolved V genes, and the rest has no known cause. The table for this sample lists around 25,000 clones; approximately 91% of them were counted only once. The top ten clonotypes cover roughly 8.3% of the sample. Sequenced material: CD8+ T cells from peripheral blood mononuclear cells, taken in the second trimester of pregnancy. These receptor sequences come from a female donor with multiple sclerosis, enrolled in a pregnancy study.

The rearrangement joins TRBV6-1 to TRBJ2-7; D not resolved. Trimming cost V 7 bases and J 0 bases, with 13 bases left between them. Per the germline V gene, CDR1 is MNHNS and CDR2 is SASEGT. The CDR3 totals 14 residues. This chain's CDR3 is CASISPEASYEQYF. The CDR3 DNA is TGTGCCAGCATTTCCCCCGAGGCCTCCTACGAGCAGTACTTC.

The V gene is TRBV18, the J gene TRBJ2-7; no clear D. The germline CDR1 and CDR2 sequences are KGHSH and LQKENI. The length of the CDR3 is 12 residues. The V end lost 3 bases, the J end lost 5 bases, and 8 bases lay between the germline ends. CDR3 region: CASSPTRDEQYF. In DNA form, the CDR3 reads TGTGCCAGCTCACCGACTCGCGACGAGCAGTACTTC.

This CDR3 reads CASSLGARRAWTEAFF. The CDR3 DNA reads TGTGCCAGCAGTTTAGGGGCCCGCAGGGCATGGACTGAAGCTTTCTTT. The chain carries TRBV27 and TRBJ1-1, with a possible D match to TRBD1 (5 bases). Germline V gene lookup returns CDR1 MNHEY and CDR2 SMNVEV (reference sequence). The length of the CDR3 is 16 residues. Trimming took off 2 bases at V and 5 bases at J, with 18 bases between the two ends.

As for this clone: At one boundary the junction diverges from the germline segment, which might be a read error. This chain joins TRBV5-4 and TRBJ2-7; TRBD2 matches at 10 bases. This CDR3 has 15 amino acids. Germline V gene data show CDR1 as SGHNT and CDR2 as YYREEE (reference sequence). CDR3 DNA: TGCGCCAGCAGCCAGATTAGCGGGGGGTGGTACGAGCAGTACTTC. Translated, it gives CASSQISGGWYEQYF.

The CDR3 DNA sequence: TGTGCCAGCAGTGAATCCCTCGGACAGAATTCACCCCTCCACTTT. Its protein is CASSESLGQNSPLHF. The chain employs TRBV6-4 and TRBJ1-6; D is possibly TRBD1 (6 bases). Germline V gene lookup returns CDR1 MRHNA and CDR2 SNTAGT. CDR3 length equals 15 residues. Trimming took off 3 bases at V and 7 bases at J, with 13 bases between the two ends.